The 14 T cell receptor beta chains given below trace back to one sample, sequenced in a study of cytomegalovirus exposure and HLA in healthy donors. PCR was performed using 60 Vbeta and 13 Jbeta primers. TCRdb keeps only in-frame clones here, not all; method: immunoSEQ multiplex PCR. Here the sample spans some 200,000 clones, roughly 70% being singletons. Sequencing was carried out using PBMCs. These receptors all stem from a man aged 35-49 years in good health and CMV-seropositive.

The J gene is TRBJ2-7, the V gene TRBV5-1, with D possibly being TRBD2 (6 bases). The CDR3 extends over 14 amino acids. Germline V lookup: CDR1 SGHRS, CDR2 YFSETQ. Trimming cost V 1 base and J 1 base, with 9 bases left between them. In nucleotides, the CDR3 is TGCGCCAGCAGCTTGTGGGGGGTTTCCTACGAGCAGTACTTC. This translates into CASSLWGVSYEQYF.

The chain is built from TRBV29-1 and TRBJ1-4; perhaps TRBD1 as D (6 bases). The V and J ends lost 6 bases and 2 bases respectively, with 10 bases between them. The CDR3 extends over 13 amino acids. Germline V lookup: CDR1 SQVTM, CDR2 ANQGSEA. CDR3 in amino acids: CSVAGVTNEKLFF. The CDR3 DNA reads TGCAGCGTCGCAGGGGTGACTAATGAAAAACTGTTTTTT.

The chain recombines TRBV11-2 with TRBJ2-2, with D unresolved. V lost 6 bases and J lost 4, with 15 bases in between. The CDR3 runs 15 residues. Germline CDR1 reads SGHAT; CDR2 reads FQNNGV. In nucleotides, the CDR3 is TGTGCCAGCAGTCAGATTAACTCGGGCACCGGGGAGCTGTTTTTT. This codes for CASSQINSGTGELFF.

The chain couples TRBV28 to TRBJ1-1, with 7 bases identical to TRBD1. J was trimmed by 13 bases and V by 7 bases; bases with no gene match: 12. Germline V lookup: CDR1 MDHEN, CDR2 SYDVKM. The CDR3 loop spans 12 amino acids. CDR3 sequence (DNA): TGTGCCAGCAATAGGGGGCCAACGACGTATTTCTTT. Amino acids: CASNRGPTTYFF.

This chain connects TRBV10-1 to TRBJ2-1; 12 positions match TRBD2. J gave up 13 bases and V 5 bases, and 6 bases lay outside the gene matches. The germline gives CDR1 WNHNN, CDR2 SYGVQD (reference sequence). There are 13 residues in the CDR3. CDR3 nucleotide sequence: TGCGCCAGCAGTCCTGGACTAGCGGGGTCTCAGTTCTTC. Translating it yields CASSPGLAGSQFF.

This clone was observed a few times. The rearrangement uses TRBV6-5 and TRBJ1-5; 11 nucleotides line up with TRBD1. This CDR3 is 16 amino acids long. Germline lookup yields CDR1 MNHEY and CDR2 SVGAGI. After removal of 2 bases from V and 4 bases from J, the junction contained 4 bases not matched to a gene. This CDR3 reads CASSYGGQGGNQPQHF. In DNA form, the CDR3 reads TGTGCCAGCAGTTACGGGGGACAGGGGGGAAATCAGCCCCAGCATTTT.

V gene TRBV7-2 combines with J gene TRBJ2-7; perhaps TRBD1 as D (5 bases). The CDR3 is 15 amino acids. V shed 1 base and J shed 2 bases, with 12 bases lying between them. From germline, CDR1 is SGHTA and CDR2 FQGNSA. The CDR3 loop is CASSLGSGSTYEQYF. The CDR3, as DNA: TGTGCCAGCAGCTTAGGGTCAGGGTCCACCTACGAGCAGTACTTC.

V is TRBV4-1 and J is TRBJ2-5; 10 nucleotides agree with TRBD1. This CDR3 is 19 amino acids long. Trimming took 4 bases from V and 4 from J; bases not matched to a gene: 18. Per the germline V gene, CDR1 is MGHRA and CDR2 is YSYEKL. The CDR3 spells CASSPTRFRDRGGGETQYF. In DNA form, the CDR3 reads TGCGCCAGCAGCCCGACACGTTTCCGGGACAGGGGAGGAGGAGAGACCCAGTACTTC.

The chain has TRBV4-1 and TRBJ2-7, with TRBD2 identical over 12 bases. Losses at the gene ends were 0 bases for V and 4 bases for J; bases not matched to a gene: 4. From germline, CDR1 is MGHRA and CDR2 YSYEKL. This CDR3 region has 16 residues. Written as DNA, the CDR3 is TGCGCCAGCAGCCAAGATAGGACTAGCGGGGTTTACGAGCAGTACTTC. Its translation is CASSQDRTSGVYEQYF.

The rearrangement uses TRBV15 and TRBJ1-5, with D tentatively TRBD1 (6 bases). In germline, CDR1 is LNHNV, CDR2 YYDKDF (reference sequence). V was cut by 0 bases and J by 1 base, with 16 bases left in between. The CDR3 spans 18 residues. The CDR3 sequence is CATSRDPGPGVSNQPQHF. In DNA form, the CDR3 reads TGTGCCACCAGCAGAGATCCTGGGCCAGGGGTCAGCAATCAGCCCCAGCATTTT.

This clone was observed a single time. The CDR3 bases are TGTGCCAGCAGTTCAGGAATCAATCAGCCCCAGCATTTT. It translates to CASSSGINQPQHF. The J gene is TRBJ1-5, the V gene TRBV6-6; D is uncertain. Looked up from germline, CDR1 is MNHNY and CDR2 is SVGAGI (reference sequence). This CDR3 is 13 amino acids long. Trimming left V 4 bases short and J 3 bases short, with 7 bases between.

The chain has TRBV7-2 and TRBJ2-3; D gene uncertain. V dropped 1 base and J dropped 4 bases, with 6 bases sitting between them. The CDR3 loop spans 13 amino acids. The germline V gene encodes CDR1 SGHTA and CDR2 FQGNSA. CDR3 in amino acids: CASSLVGADTQYF. CDR3 nucleotide sequence: TGTGCCAGCAGCTTAGTCGGTGCAGATACGCAGTATTTT.

The chain links TRBV7-3 to TRBJ2-1, with TRBD1 matching 7 bases. Trimming took 1 base from V and 7 from J; bases not matched to a gene: 7. CDR1 and CDR2 from the germline V gene are SGHTA and FQGTGA. The CDR3 consists of 15 residues. DNA for the CDR3: TGTGCCAGCAGCTTAATAAGGGGGCAACGGAATGAGCAGTTCTTC. Amino acid sequence: CASSLIRGQRNEQFF.

In its sample, this clone was seen a few times. The chain is built from TRBV7-8 and TRBJ1-2; D is undetermined. V was clipped by 7 bases and J by 8 bases, with 14 bases between them. The CDR3 spans 12 residues. CDR1 is SGHVS and CDR2 is FQNEAQ in the germline V gene. The CDR3 reads CASTPFSEGYTF. The DNA for the CDR3 is TGTGCCAGCACCCCCTTCTCTGAGGGCTACACCTTC.